What follows are 19 T cell receptor beta chains derived from one specimen sequenced in a study of CD8 T cells in ankylosing spondylitis listed by TCRdb under 2017. Library construction relied on 5' RACE. These reads were obtained on an Illumina HiSeq 2500. The raw public data were reprocessed by TCRdb itself: fastp quality trimming at Q25, MiXCR clonotype calling, in-frame beta chains only. A single entry per CDR3 protein holds the most common genes and DNA from its merged rows. Present in this sample are a few hundred thousand distinct CDR3 sequences, 18% of which were seen just once. Together, the top ten hold over 25% of the sample. Material: blood, either unsorted or a sorted T cell fraction (not recorded which). These receptors were obtained from a male donor with ankylosing spondylitis or in good health (not recorded which).

The chain employs TRBV27 and TRBJ2-7, with 8 nucleotides matching TRBD2. The trim removed 6 bases at V and 1 base at J, leaving 2 bases unmatched. The CDR3 covers 13 residues. CDR1 is MNHEY, CDR2 SMNVEV, per germline (reference sequence). The CDR3 DNA reads as TGTGCCAGCAGACTAGCGGCTTCCTACGAGCAGTACTTC. Protein product: CASRLAASYEQYF.

V usage is TRBV9 and J usage is TRBJ2-5, with D possibly matching TRBD2 (6 bases). Per germline, CDR1 SGDLS and CDR2 YYNGEE. This CDR3 contains 15 residues. V was cut by 0 bases and J by 0 bases, with 9 bases left in between. The DNA for the CDR3 is TGTGCCAGCAGCGTAGCGGGAGTCCACCAAGAGACCCAGTACTTC. This translates into CASSVAGVHQETQYF.

This clonotype has more than one count but fewer than ten. The chain recombines TRBV6-5 with TRBJ1-4; D remains ambiguous. The V gene lost 2 bases and the J gene lost 0 bases, with 7 bases spanning the gap. Germline CDR1 and CDR2: MNHEY and SVGAGI. CDR3 length equals 15 residues. The CDR3 DNA follows: TGTGCCAGCAGTTACACGGGAGCAACTAATGAAAAACTGTTTTTT. Translated: CASSYTGATNEKLFF.

The V gene is TRBV10-3, the J gene TRBJ2-6; D is undetermined. V lost 4 bases and J lost 2, with 9 bases in between. CDR3 length equals 15 residues. The germline gives CDR1 ENHRY, CDR2 SYGVKD. The CDR3 nucleotides are TGTGCCATCAGTGGGGTATTGGCTGGGGCCAACGTCCTGACTTTC. Translated, it gives CAISGVLAGANVLTF.

This clonotype was counted only a few times. The rearrangement links TRBV4-3 to TRBJ1-2; no firm D call. The germline V and J ends were trimmed by 0 bases and 4 bases, with 9 bases remaining between them. This CDR3 has 14 residues. Germline CDR1 LGHNA, CDR2 YSLEER. The DNA for the CDR3 is TGCGCCAGCAGCCAAGAGTACGGGTCCTATGGCTACACCTTC. Protein: CASSQEYGSYGYTF.

This clonotype has just a few counts. V is TRBV7-3 and J is TRBJ2-5; D remains unclear. Trimming removed 5 bases from V and 1 base from J, with 8 bases in between. The length of the CDR3 is 13 residues. CDR1 is SGHTA, CDR2 FQGTGA, per germline. For the CDR3, the DNA is TGTGCCAGCAGCCCGTCCTCCCAAGAGACCCAGTACTTC. Translation gives CASSPSSQETQYF. Variable domain in full (rest from reference TRBV7-3 and TRBJ2-5): GAGVSQTPSNKVTEKGKYVELRCDPISGHTALYWYRQSLGQGPEFLIYFQGTGAADDSGLPNDRFFAVRPEGSVSTLKIQRTERGDSAVYLCASSPSSQETQYFGPGTRLLVL.

A word on this clonotype: This may be a read error: a much more frequent sequence differs by one nucleotide. The CDR3, as DNA: TGCAGTGCTAGAGATCTGGCTAGCGGGAGGGGACATACGCAGTATTTT. This encodes CSARDLASGRGHTQYF. The J gene is TRBJ2-3, the V gene TRBV20-1, with 12 bases that match TRBD2. V was pared by 0 bases and J by 7 bases, with 8 bases of the junction left unmatched. Germline loops: CDR1 DFQATT, CDR2 SNEGSKA (reference sequence). This CDR3 is built from 16 residues.

The chain joins TRBV7-9 to TRBJ2-3, with TRBD1 identical over 8 bases. This CDR3 contains 10 residues. With 11 bases clipped from V and 6 bases from J, the junction kept 1 base outside the gene matches. Looked up from germline, CDR1 is SEHNR and CDR2 is FQNEAQ (reference sequence). The CDR3 loop reads CAAGGDTQYF. As DNA, the CDR3 is TGTGCCGCAGGGGGCGATACGCAGTATTTT.

V and J are TRBV27 and TRBJ2-1; 7 bases fit TRBD2. This CDR3 comprises 18 residues. V shed 3 bases, J shed 1 base, and the junction held 12 bases outside the gene matches. Germline CDR1 and CDR2: MNHEY and SMNVEV (reference sequence). The CDR3 here is CASSFAREDPLSYNEQFF. CDR3 coding DNA: TGTGCCAGCAGTTTCGCCCGGGAGGACCCCCTTTCCTACAATGAGCAGTTCTTC.

J is TRBJ2-7 and V is TRBV7-8; 9 nucleotides line up with TRBD1. Germline CDR1 is SGHVS and CDR2 is FQNEAQ. The CDR3 consists of 19 residues. With 0 bases clipped from V and 3 bases from J, the junction kept 15 bases outside the gene matches. The CDR3 sequence is CASSLAGVQGQGSFYEQYF. CDR3 coding DNA: TGTGCCAGCAGCTTAGCTGGGGTCCAGGGACAGGGATCCTTCTACGAGCAGTACTTC. Supplemented by reference TRBV7-8 and TRBJ2-7, the full variable domain reads GAGVSQSPRYKVAKRGQDVALRCDPISGHVSLFWYQQALGQGPEFLTYFQNEAQLDKSGLPSDRFFAERPEGSVSTLKIQRTQQEDSAVYLCASSLAGVQGQGSFYEQYFGPGTRLTVT.

The table lists this clonotype with a few counts. The gene calls are TRBV29-1 and TRBJ2-7; TRBD2 might be the D (6 bases). Looked up from germline, CDR1 is SQVTM and CDR2 is ANQGSEA. The CDR3 contains 11 residues. V was shortened by 6 bases and J by 5 bases, with 11 bases between the two germline ends. The CDR3 loop is CSVAGTDEQYF. DNA for the CDR3: TGCAGCGTCGCCGGGACTGACGAGCAGTACTTC.

The gene calls are TRBV4-1 and TRBJ1-3; the D is unclear. The V end lost 2 bases, the J end lost 0 bases, and 8 bases lay between the germline ends. This CDR3 region has 15 residues. Germline V lookup: CDR1 MGHRA, CDR2 YSYEKL. The CDR3 is CASSQRQVSGNTIYF. CDR3 nucleotides: TGCGCCAGCAGCCAAAGGCAGGTCTCTGGAAACACCATATATTTT.

This clonotype was found a few times. The rearrangement joins TRBV4-3 to TRBJ2-1; TRBD2 is a possible D gene (6 bases). Germline CDR1 LGHNA, CDR2 YSLEER. The ends were cut back, 3 bases at V and 3 bases at J, with 15 bases in the middle. The CDR3 totals 16 residues. This chain's CDR3 is CASSHNPGALYNEQFF. In DNA, the CDR3 is TGCGCCAGCAGCCACAATCCGGGAGCGCTCTACAATGAGCAGTTCTTC.

This clonotype has more than one count but fewer than ten. The chain carries TRBV13 and TRBJ2-7; TRBD2 aligns across 10 bases. This CDR3 comprises 18 residues. Germline CDR1 reads PRHDT; CDR2 reads FYEKMQ (reference sequence). Unmatched junction bases numbered 20, after V lost 5 bases and J lost 7 bases. CDR3 nucleotides: TGTGCCAGCAGCCCCCTCGGAGCGGGAGGGCCGTTCAGGGGAGAGCAGTACTTC. This gives the protein CASSPLGAGGPFRGEQYF.

This clonotype came up many times. The chain recombines TRBV4-2 with TRBJ2-7; weak D call: TRBD2 (5 bases). There are 15 residues in the CDR3. Germline loops: CDR1 LGHNA, CDR2 YNFKEQ. The ends were cut back, 1 base at V and 0 bases at J, with 10 bases in the middle. In DNA form, the CDR3 reads TGTGCCAGCAGCCAAGGGGGAGCTGGCTCCTACGAGCAGTACTTC. The encoded protein is CASSQGGAGSYEQYF.

DNA for the CDR3: TGCGCCAGCAGCCAGGGGACAGGAGCAGAGACCCAGTACTTC. This gives the protein CASSQGTGAETQYF. The chain has TRBV4-1 and TRBJ2-5; 8 nucleotides match TRBD1. The CDR3 has 14 residues. V was pared by 3 bases and J by 4 bases, with 4 bases of the junction left unmatched. Germline-derived CDR1 and CDR2 are MGHRA and YSYEKL.

The rearrangement links TRBV5-1 to TRBJ2-7, with TRBD1 matching 8 bases. After removal of 4 bases from V and 3 bases from J, the junction contained 9 bases not matched to a gene. This CDR3 comprises 15 residues. Per germline, CDR1 SGHRS and CDR2 YFSETQ. The CDR3 DNA reads as TGCGCCAGCAGCCCCCTGGGACAGGTGGACTACGAGCAGTACTTC. Amino acids: CASSPLGQVDYEQYF.

To note about this clonotype: Just one base apart from a much larger clone, this may be a read error. The rearrangement uses TRBV29-1 and TRBJ1-2; TRBD1 might be the D (5 bases). The CDR3 extends over 11 amino acids. Germline V gene lookup returns CDR1 SQVTM and CDR2 ANQGSEA. CDR3 protein: CSVPGRLGSTF. The CDR3 coding sequence is TGCAGCGTCCCGGGACGTTTAGGCTCCACCTTC.

This clonotype was seen a few times. V usage is TRBV5-1 and J usage is TRBJ1-1; D unresolved. The germline gives CDR1 SGHRS, CDR2 YFSETQ. Trimming cost V 0 bases and J 6 bases, with 12 bases left between them. The CDR3 totals 14 residues. CDR3 in amino acids: CASSLAIHGAEAFF. The CDR3 DNA reads as TGCGCCAGCAGCTTGGCCATACACGGCGCTGAAGCTTTCTTT.